What follows are 28 T cell receptor beta chains derived from one specimen sequenced in a study of blood T cell repertoires in COVID-19. Assay: immunoSEQ multiplex PCR; the TCRdb copy retains only in-frame clones and omits some. The sample has 400,000 to 450,000 clones, 85% to 90% seen once. The sample consisted of PBMCs or T cells enriched from blood (not recorded which). Every receptor here comes from a man younger than 40 who had recovered from COVID-19.

This chain links TRBV12-3 or TRBV12-4 with TRBJ1-1, with D hard to call. The V gene lost 8 bases and the J gene lost 1 base, with 11 bases spanning the gap. The CDR3 is 13 residues long. The CDR3 DNA follows: TGTGCCAGCTCGGTTGGGCCGAACACTGAAGCTTTCTTT. Translated, it gives CASSVGPNTEAFF.

J is TRBJ2-7 and V is TRBV27; 8 bases map to TRBD2. The V and J ends lost 6 bases and 7 bases, in that order; junction bases with no gene match: 14. CDR3 length: 15 amino acids. Germline assignment: CDR1 MNHEY and CDR2 SMNVEV (reference sequence). CDR3 sequence (DNA): TGTGCCAGCAGGACGGAGGTCGGGAGGGCCTGGGAGCAGTACTTC. Protein product: CASRTEVGRAWEQYF.

This clone was observed once. This chain links TRBV5-5 with TRBJ1-2, with a possible D match to TRBD1 (6 bases). V was clipped by 4 bases and J by 8 bases, with 15 bases between them. This CDR3 is built from 13 residues. Germline CDR1 reads SGHKS; CDR2 reads YYEKEE (reference sequence). The CDR3 bases are TGTGCCAGCAGCAGTACAGGGTTCCGCGGCTACACCTTC. It yields the protein CASSSTGFRGYTF.

J is TRBJ1-2 and V is TRBV5-6; D might be TRBD1 (6 bases). Trimming stripped 0 bases from V and 9 bases from J, with 12 bases between. The germline CDR1 and CDR2 sequences are SGHDT and YYEEEE. The CDR3 is 13 amino acids. In DNA, the CDR3 is TGTGCCAGCAGCTTGGGACAGGTGGGTCGCTACACCTTC. This encodes CASSLGQVGRYTF.

The chain recombines TRBV18 with TRBJ1-2; unclear D gene. This CDR3 spans 14 amino acids. The germline V gene has CDR1 KGHSH and CDR2 LQKENI. V was pared by 2 bases and J by 8 bases, with 15 bases between. The CDR3 nucleotides read TGTGCCAGCTCACCATCCAGATCAGCGGAGGGCTACACCTTC. It specifies CASSPSRSAEGYTF.

This sequence joins TRBV4-1 and TRBJ1-2, with 7 positions matching TRBD1. Germline CDR1 and CDR2: MGHRA and YSYEKL. The CDR3 has 17 residues. J was trimmed by 4 bases and V by 2 bases; bases with no gene match: 13. The DNA for the CDR3 is TGCGCCAGCAGCCAACCATTCCCGGGACAGAGTTCCTATGGCTACACCTTC. Amino acid sequence: CASSQPFPGQSSYGYTF.

This chain connects TRBV13 to TRBJ2-5, with D maybe TRBD1 (8 bases). The CDR3 covers 18 residues. V was shortened by 0 bases and J by 5 bases, with 22 bases between the two germline ends. Germline V lookup: CDR1 PRHDT, CDR2 FYEKMQ (reference sequence). The CDR3 coding sequence is TGTGCCAGCAGCTTAGGATGGGGGGGGACAGGTAGACGGGAGACCCAGTACTTC. Translated: CASSLGWGGTGRRETQYF.

V gene TRBV12-3 or TRBV12-4 combines with J gene TRBJ1-5; no clear D gene. There are 13 residues in the CDR3. Trimming stripped 7 bases from V and 5 bases from J, with 12 bases between. The CDR3 DNA sequence: TGTGCCAGCAACGACGGAGGTTATCAGCCCCAGCATTTT. Protein: CASNDGGYQPQHF.

This chain uses TRBV13 with TRBJ2-7; TRBD2 matches 7 bases. V shed 5 bases, J shed 6 bases, and the junction held 16 bases outside the gene matches. The germline V gene has CDR1 PRHDT and CDR2 FYEKMQ (reference sequence). The CDR3 is 16 amino acids. This CDR3 reads CASSPSPGDGTIEQYF. The CDR3 nucleotides read TGTGCCAGCAGCCCAAGCCCGGGCGATGGGACTATCGAGCAGTACTTC.

The chain is built from TRBV7-9 and TRBJ2-3; unclear D gene. Germline values: CDR1 SEHNR, CDR2 FQNEAQ (reference sequence). V gave up 1 base and J gave up 0 bases, with 11 bases separating them. This CDR3 spans 16 amino acids. CDR3 coding DNA: TGTGCCAGCAGCTTAGGGGCGAGATCTAGCACAGATACGCAGTATTTT. It is translated as CASSLGARSSTDTQYF.

The chain links TRBV7-2 to TRBJ1-3; TRBD1 agrees at 10 bases. The trim removed 1 base at V and 4 bases at J, leaving 4 bases unmatched. From germline, CDR1 is SGHTA and CDR2 FQGNSA. The CDR3 is 16 residues long. The CDR3 here is CASSLGGQGVGNTIYF. In DNA form, the CDR3 reads TGTGCCAGCAGCTTAGGAGGACAGGGGGTCGGAAACACCATATATTTT.

Ten or more counts support this clone. The chain couples TRBV9 to TRBJ1-2; TRBD1 aligns across 7 bases. The CDR3 contains 14 residues. Germline values: CDR1 SGDLS, CDR2 YYNGEE. V shed 3 bases, J shed 7 bases, and the junction held 9 bases outside the gene matches. The CDR3 region has the DNA TGTGCCAGCAGCGCGACCGGGACAGCTTCTGGCTACACCTTC. Its translation: CASSATGTASGYTF.

This clone was seen a single time. Here the CDR3 reads CASSAPGQGRYEQYF. CDR3 sequence (DNA): TGTGCCAGCAGCGCGCCGGGACAGGGGCGCTACGAGCAGTACTTC. The rearrangement links TRBV11-2 to TRBJ2-7, with TRBD1 matching 10 bases. The CDR3 is 15 amino acids. Germline loops: CDR1 SGHAT, CDR2 FQNNGV. V lost 5 bases and J lost 3; bases outside the gene matches: 7.

This clone was found once. This rearrangement joins TRBV6-6 to TRBJ1-5; TRBD1 might be the D (6 bases). Per the germline V gene, CDR1 is MNHNY and CDR2 is SVGAGI (reference sequence). This CDR3 is built from 13 residues. V gave up 2 bases and J gave up 9 bases, with 11 bases separating them. CDR3: CASSYPGVWPQHF. CDR3 sequence (DNA): TGTGCCAGCAGTTACCCAGGGGTTTGGCCCCAGCATTTT.

The V call is TRBV18, the J call TRBJ2-3, with TRBD2 matching 7 bases. With V trimmed by 2 bases and J by 13 bases, 9 bases remained unmatched. The CDR3 is 13 residues long. Germline assignment: CDR1 KGHSH and CDR2 LQKENI. CDR3 amino acids: CASSPRLAEVEYF. The CDR3 DNA is TGTGCCAGCTCACCAAGACTAGCAGAAGTGGAGTATTTT.

This chain connects TRBV30 to TRBJ1-2, with TRBD1 identical over 10 bases. Germline CDR1 reads GTSNPN; CDR2 reads SVGIG (reference sequence). The CDR3 consists of 11 residues. V was clipped by 5 bases and J by 11 bases; unmatched bases: 5. As DNA, the CDR3 is TGTGCCTGGTCGACAGGGGGCGTATACACCTTC. Translation: CAWSTGGVYTF.

This clone appeared once. The gene calls are TRBV30 and TRBJ1-2, with TRBD1 as a possible D gene (6 bases). V was trimmed by 0 bases and J by 8 bases, leaving 16 bases between them. Germline V CDR1 and CDR2: GTSNPN, SVGIG (reference sequence). The CDR3 has 14 amino acids. CDR3 region: CAWSVQGIWWGYTF. CDR3 DNA sequence: TGTGCCTGGAGTGTACAGGGCATCTGGTGGGGCTACACCTTC.

This clone has more than one count but fewer than ten. The chain combines TRBV11-2 with TRBJ1-2; no definite D call. The germline V gene encodes CDR1 SGHAT and CDR2 FQNNGV. The CDR3 contains 14 residues. V was trimmed by 3 bases and J by 0 bases, leaving 8 bases between them. The chain's CDR3 is CASSLGSPNYGYTF. DNA of the CDR3: TGTGCCAGCAGCTTGGGCAGTCCTAACTATGGCTACACCTTC.

The V gene is TRBV3-1 (or the pseudogene TRBV3-2), the J gene TRBJ1-2; D is unresolved. Germline V gene data show CDR1 as LGHDT and CDR2 as YNNKEL (reference sequence). The CDR3 has 14 amino acids. Between the trimmed V and J ends, which lost 4 bases and 6 bases, there was a span of 15 bases. The CDR3 region is CASSPRGGVHGYTF. The DNA for the CDR3 is TGTGCCAGCAGCCCAAGAGGCGGGGTCCATGGCTACACCTTC.

The count of this clone is one. The V and J genes are TRBV7-2 and TRBJ2-7, with a tentative D call TRBD1 (5 bases). This CDR3 contains 14 residues. Germline V gene lookup returns CDR1 SGHTA and CDR2 FQGNSA. Trimming cost V 6 bases and J 3 bases, with 15 bases left between them. The CDR3 DNA follows: TGTGCCAGCAGGGCTACCCAGGGATTCTACGAGCAGTACTTC. Encoded protein: CASRATQGFYEQYF.

The J gene is TRBJ2-1, the V gene TRBV7-8, with a tentative D call TRBD2 (5 bases). Trimming pared 2 bases from V and 2 bases from J, leaving 10 bases between. This CDR3 has 15 residues. Looked up from germline, CDR1 is SGHVS and CDR2 is FQNEAQ. The CDR3 nucleotides read TGTGCCAGCAGCTTAAGTGGGAGCGCCTACAATGAGCAGTTCTTC. It codes for CASSLSGSAYNEQFF.

V and J are TRBV5-1 and TRBJ2-7, with 10 bases lining up with TRBD2. The CDR3 extends over 15 amino acids. Germline CDR1 reads SGHRS; CDR2 reads YFSETQ. The V gene end was trimmed by 1 base and the J gene end by 4 bases; junction bases not matched to a gene: 5. The CDR3 loop reads CASSLTASGGYEQYF. CDR3 DNA: TGCGCCAGCAGCTTGACGGCTAGCGGGGGTTACGAGCAGTACTTC.

This clone was observed once. The CDR3: CATSDPGTEDYGYTF. DNA for the CDR3: TGTGCCACCAGTGACCCCGGGACAGAGGACTATGGCTACACCTTC. The rearrangement uses TRBV24-1 and TRBJ1-2, with 7 nucleotides matching TRBD1. The J segment lost 3 bases and the V segment lost 4 bases, leaving 7 bases of the junction unmatched. Germline assignment: CDR1 KGHDR and CDR2 SFDVKD. The CDR3 runs to 15 residues.

This sequence joins TRBV6-5 and TRBJ1-1; D possibly corresponds to TRBD1 (6 bases). CDR1 and CDR2 from the germline V gene are MNHEY and SVGAGI. The germline V and J ends were trimmed by 0 bases and 0 bases, with 11 bases remaining between them. CDR3 length equals 16 residues. In nucleotides, the CDR3 is TGTGCCAGCAGTTACTCGAGGGGACACCTGAACACTGAAGCTTTCTTT. It specifies CASSYSRGHLNTEAFF.

The rearrangement joins TRBV24-1 to TRBJ1-5, with D unresolved. V lost 3 bases, J lost 8 bases, and 13 bases lay in between. This CDR3 region has 14 residues. Germline V lookup: CDR1 KGHDR, CDR2 SFDVKD. This CDR3 reads CATSDTSPREPQHF. As DNA, the CDR3 is TGTGCCACCAGTGATACATCACCGCGGGAGCCCCAGCATTTT.

The chain employs TRBV6-2 or TRBV6-3 and TRBJ1-1; 8 bases are shared with TRBD1. This CDR3 is built from 15 residues. The V gene end was trimmed by 3 bases and the J gene end by 4 bases; junction bases not matched to a gene: 7. The V gene's germline CDR1 is MNHEY and CDR2 SVGEGT. CDR3 bases: TGTGCCAGCAGTTATAGCGACAGGGGAGGCACTGAAGCTTTCTTT. The encoded protein is CASSYSDRGGTEAFF.

The rearrangement uses TRBV3-1 (or the pseudogene TRBV3-2) and TRBJ2-1; 7 bases are a match to TRBD2. Germline lookup yields CDR1 LGHDT and CDR2 YNNKEL (reference sequence). V trimming: 4 bases; J trimming: 9 bases; junction bases outside the gene matches: 15. This CDR3 spans 16 amino acids. The CDR3 spells CASSRQGVGGPLEQFF. The CDR3 DNA sequence: TGTGCCAGCAGCCGCCAGGGAGTGGGAGGGCCACTTGAGCAGTTCTTC.

The rearrangement links TRBV6-5 to TRBJ1-6; D perhaps matches TRBD1 (5 bases). V was clipped by 6 bases and J by 7 bases, with 7 bases between them. The germline V gene encodes CDR1 MNHEY and CDR2 SVGAGI. The CDR3 runs to 12 residues. The CDR3, as DNA: TGTGCCAGCAGAGCAGGGAATTCACCCCTCCACTTT. It is translated as CASRAGNSPLHF.